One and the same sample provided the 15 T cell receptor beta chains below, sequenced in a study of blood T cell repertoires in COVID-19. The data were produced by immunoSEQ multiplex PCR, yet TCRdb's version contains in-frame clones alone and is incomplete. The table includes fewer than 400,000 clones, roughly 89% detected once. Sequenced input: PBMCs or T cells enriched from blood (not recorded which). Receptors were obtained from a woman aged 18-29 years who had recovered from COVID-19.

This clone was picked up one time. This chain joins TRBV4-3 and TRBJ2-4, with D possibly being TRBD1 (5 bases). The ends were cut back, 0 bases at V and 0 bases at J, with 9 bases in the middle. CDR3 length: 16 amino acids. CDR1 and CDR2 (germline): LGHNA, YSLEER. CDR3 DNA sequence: TGCGCCAGCAGCCAAGATTACAGGCTAGCCAAAAACATTCAGTACTTC. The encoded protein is CASSQDYRLAKNIQYF.

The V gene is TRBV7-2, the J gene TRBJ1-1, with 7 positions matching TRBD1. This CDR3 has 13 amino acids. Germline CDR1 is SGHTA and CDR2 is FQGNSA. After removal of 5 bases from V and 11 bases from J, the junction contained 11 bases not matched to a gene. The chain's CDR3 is CASSDGQVRLAFF. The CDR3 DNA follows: TGTGCCAGCAGCGACGGACAGGTCCGGTTGGCTTTCTTT.

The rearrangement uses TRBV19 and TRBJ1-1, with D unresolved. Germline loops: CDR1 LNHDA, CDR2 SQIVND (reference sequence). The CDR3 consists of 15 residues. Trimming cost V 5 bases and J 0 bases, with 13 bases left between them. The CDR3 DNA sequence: TGTGCCAGTAGTCGCGACGGAGCTATGAACACTGAAGCTTTCTTT. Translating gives CASSRDGAMNTEAFF.

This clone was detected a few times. CDR3 sequence: CAISAGTGYQPQHF. Here the CDR3 DNA reads TGTGCCATCAGTGCTGGGACAGGGTATCAGCCCCAGCATTTT. The chain has TRBV10-3 and TRBJ1-5; 9 bases are a match to TRBD1. Germline CDR1 reads ENHRY; CDR2 reads SYGVKD. The CDR3 runs to 14 residues. The junction had 3 bases not matched to a gene; V was cut back by 4 bases and J by 5 bases.

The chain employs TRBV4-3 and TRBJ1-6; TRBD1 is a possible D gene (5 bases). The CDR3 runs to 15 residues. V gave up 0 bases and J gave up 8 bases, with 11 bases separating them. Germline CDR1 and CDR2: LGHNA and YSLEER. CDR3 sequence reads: CASSQESGNHSPLHF. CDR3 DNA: TGCGCCAGCAGCCAAGAATCAGGGAATCATTCACCCCTCCACTTT.

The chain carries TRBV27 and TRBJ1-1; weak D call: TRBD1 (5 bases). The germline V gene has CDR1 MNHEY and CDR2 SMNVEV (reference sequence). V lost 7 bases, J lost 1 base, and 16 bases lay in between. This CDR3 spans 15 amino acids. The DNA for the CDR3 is TGTGCCAGCAACGCGGGAGCCGGGACGAACACTGAAGCTTTCTTT. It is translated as CASNAGAGTNTEAFF.

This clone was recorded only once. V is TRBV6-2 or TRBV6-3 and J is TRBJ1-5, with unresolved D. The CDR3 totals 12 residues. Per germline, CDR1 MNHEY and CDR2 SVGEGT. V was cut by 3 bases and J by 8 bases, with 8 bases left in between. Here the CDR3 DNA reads TGTGCCAGCAGTTATCCGGTAGAGCCCCAGCATTTT. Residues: CASSYPVEPQHF.

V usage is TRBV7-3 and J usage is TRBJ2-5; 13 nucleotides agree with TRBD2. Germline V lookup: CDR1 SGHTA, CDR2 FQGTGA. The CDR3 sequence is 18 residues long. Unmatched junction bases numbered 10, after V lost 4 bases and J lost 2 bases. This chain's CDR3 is CASSSGLAGVLEQETQYF. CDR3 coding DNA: TGTGCCAGCAGCTCCGGACTAGCGGGAGTCTTGGAACAAGAGACCCAGTACTTC.

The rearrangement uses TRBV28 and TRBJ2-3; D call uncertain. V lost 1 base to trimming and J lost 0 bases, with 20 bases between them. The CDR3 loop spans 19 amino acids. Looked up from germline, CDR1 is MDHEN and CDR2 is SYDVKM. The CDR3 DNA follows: TGTGCCAGCAGTTTATTCGGCTTCTTAGCCCCGCATAGCACAGATACGCAGTATTTT. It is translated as CASSLFGFLAPHSTDTQYF.

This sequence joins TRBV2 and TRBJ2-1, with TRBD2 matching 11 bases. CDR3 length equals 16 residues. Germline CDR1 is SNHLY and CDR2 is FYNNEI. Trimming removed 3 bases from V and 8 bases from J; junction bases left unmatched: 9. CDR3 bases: TGTGCCAGCAGTGATCTTACTAGCGGGAGAAAGTATGAGCAGTTCTTC. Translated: CASSDLTSGRKYEQFF.

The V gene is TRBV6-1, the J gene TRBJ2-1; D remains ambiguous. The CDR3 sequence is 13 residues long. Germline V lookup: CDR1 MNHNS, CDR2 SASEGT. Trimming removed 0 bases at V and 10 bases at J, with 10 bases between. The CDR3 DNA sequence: TGTGCCAGCAGTGAAGCGCAGATCAGGGAGCAGTTCTTC. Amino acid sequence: CASSEAQIREQFF.

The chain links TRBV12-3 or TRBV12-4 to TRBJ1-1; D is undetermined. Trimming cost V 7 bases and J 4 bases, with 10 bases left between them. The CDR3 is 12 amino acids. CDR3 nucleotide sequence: TGTGCCAGCAACCAGGAGGGCACTGAAGCTTTCTTT. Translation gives CASNQEGTEAFF.

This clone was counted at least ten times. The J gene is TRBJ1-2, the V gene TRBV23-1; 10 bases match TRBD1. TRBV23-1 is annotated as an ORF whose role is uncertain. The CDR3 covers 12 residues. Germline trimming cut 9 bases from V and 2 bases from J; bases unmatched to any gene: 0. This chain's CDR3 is CARTGGNYGYTF. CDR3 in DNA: TGCGCCAGGACAGGGGGCAACTATGGCTACACCTTC.

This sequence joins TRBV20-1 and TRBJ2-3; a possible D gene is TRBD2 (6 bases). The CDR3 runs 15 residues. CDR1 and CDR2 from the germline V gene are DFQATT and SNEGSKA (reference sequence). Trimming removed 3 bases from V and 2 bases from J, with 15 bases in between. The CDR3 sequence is CSASGPGLNTDTQYF. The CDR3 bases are TGCAGTGCTAGTGGCCCGGGACTTAACACAGATACGCAGTATTTT.

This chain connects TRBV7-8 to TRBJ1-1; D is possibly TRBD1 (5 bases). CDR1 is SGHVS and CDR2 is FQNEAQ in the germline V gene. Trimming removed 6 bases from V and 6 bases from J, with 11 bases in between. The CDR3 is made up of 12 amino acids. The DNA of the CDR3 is TGTGCCAGCAGTCGAGACAGAGCTGAAGCTTTCTTT. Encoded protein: CASSRDRAEAFF.